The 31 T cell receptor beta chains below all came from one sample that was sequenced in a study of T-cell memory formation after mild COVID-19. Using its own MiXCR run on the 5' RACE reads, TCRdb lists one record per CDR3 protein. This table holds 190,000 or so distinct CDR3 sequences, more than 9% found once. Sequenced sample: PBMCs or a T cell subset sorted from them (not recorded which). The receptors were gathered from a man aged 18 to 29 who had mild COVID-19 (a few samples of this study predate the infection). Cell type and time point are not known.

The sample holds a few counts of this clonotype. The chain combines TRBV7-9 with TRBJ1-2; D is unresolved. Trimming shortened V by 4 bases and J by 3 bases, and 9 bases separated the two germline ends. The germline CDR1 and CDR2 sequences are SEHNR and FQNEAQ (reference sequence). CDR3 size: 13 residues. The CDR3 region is CASSSGPHYGYTF. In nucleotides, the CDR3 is TGTGCCAGCAGCTCCGGGCCCCACTATGGCTACACCTTC. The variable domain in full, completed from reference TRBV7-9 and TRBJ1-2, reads DTGVSQNPRHKITKRGQNVTFRCDPISEHNRLYWYRQTLGQGPEFLTYFQNEAQLEKSRLLSDRFSAERPKGSFSTLEIQRTEQGDSAMYLCASSSGPHYGYTFGSGTRLTVV.

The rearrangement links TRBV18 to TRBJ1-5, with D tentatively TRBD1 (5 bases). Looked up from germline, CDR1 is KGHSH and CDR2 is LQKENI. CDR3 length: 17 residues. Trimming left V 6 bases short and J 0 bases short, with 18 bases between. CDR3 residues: CASSLGGSSYSNQPQHF. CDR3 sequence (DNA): TGTGCCAGCTCCCTTGGGGGGAGCTCTTATAGCAATCAGCCCCAGCATTTT.

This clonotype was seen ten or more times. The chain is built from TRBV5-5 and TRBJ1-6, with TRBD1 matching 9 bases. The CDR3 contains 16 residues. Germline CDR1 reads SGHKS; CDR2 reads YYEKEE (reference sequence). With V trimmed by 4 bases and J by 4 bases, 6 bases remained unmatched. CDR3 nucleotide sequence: TGTGCCAGCAGCCCTAGGACAGGGGATTATAATTCACCCCTCCACTTT. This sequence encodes CASSPRTGDYNSPLHF. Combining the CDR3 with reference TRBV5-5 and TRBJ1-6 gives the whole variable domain DAGVTQSPTHLIKTRGQQVTLRCSPISGHKSVSWYQQVLGQGPQFIFQYYEKEERGRGNFPDRFSARQFPNYSSELNVNALLLGDSALYLCASSPRTGDYNSPLHFGNGTRLTVT.

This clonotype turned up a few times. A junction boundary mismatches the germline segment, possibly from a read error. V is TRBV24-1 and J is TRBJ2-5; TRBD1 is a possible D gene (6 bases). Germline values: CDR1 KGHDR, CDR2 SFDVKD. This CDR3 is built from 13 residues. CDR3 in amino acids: CATGDTYHETQYF. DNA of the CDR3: TGTGCCACGGGGGACACCTACCACGAGACCCAGTACTTC.

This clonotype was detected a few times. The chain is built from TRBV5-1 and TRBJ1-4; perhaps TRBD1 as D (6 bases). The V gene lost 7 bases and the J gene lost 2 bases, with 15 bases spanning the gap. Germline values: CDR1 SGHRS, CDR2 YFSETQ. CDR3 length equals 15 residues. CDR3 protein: CASASGAFTNEKLFF. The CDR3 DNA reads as TGCGCCAGCGCCTCAGGGGCTTTCACTAATGAAAAACTGTTTTTT.

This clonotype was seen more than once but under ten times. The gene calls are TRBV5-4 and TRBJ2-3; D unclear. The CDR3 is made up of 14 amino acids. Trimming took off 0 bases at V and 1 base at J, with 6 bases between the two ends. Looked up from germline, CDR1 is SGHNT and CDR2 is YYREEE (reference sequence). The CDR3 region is CASSLDYGTDTQYF. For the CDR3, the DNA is TGTGCCAGCAGCTTGGACTACGGCACAGATACGCAGTATTTT.

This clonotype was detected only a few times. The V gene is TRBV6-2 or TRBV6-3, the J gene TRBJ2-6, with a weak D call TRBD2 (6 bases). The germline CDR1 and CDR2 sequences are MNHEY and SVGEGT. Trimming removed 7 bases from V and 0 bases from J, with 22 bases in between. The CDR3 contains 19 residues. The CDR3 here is CASTLAFRDRGSGANVLTF. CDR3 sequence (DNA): TGTGCCAGCACTCTAGCGTTCAGGGACCGGGGCTCTGGGGCCAACGTCCTGACTTTC.

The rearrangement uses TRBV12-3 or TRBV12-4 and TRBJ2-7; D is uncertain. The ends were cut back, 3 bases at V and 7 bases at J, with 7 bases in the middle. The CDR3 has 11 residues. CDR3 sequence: CASSLIQEQYV. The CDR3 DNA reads TGTGCCAGCAGTTTGATCCAGGAGCAGTACGTC.

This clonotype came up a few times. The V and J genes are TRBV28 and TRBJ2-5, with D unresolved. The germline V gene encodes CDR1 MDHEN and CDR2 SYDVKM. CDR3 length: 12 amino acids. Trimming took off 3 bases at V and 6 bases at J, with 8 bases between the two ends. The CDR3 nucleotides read TGTGCCAGCAGTTTTTATGGGCAGACCCAGTACTTC. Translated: CASSFYGQTQYF.

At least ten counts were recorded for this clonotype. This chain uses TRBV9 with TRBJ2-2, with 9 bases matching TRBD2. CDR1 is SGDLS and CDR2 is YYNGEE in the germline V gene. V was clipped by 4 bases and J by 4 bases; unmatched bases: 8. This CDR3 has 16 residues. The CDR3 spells CASSNSAGGFTGELFF. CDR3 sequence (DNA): TGTGCCAGCAGCAATTCAGCGGGGGGTTTCACCGGGGAGCTGTTTTTT.

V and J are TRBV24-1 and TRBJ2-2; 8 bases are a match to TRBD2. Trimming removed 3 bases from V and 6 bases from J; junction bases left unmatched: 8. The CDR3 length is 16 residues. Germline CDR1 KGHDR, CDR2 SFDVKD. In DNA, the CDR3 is TGTGCCACCAGTGATACCCCGGCGACTAGCGCCGGGGAGCTGTTTTTT. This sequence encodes CATSDTPATSAGELFF.

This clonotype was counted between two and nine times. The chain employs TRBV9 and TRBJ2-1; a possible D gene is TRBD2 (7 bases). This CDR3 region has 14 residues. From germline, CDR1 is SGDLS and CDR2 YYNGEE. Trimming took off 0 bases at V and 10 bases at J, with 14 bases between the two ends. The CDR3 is CASSVAGGAGEQFF. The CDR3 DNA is TGTGCCAGCAGCGTAGCTGGGGGGGCCGGCGAGCAGTTCTTC.

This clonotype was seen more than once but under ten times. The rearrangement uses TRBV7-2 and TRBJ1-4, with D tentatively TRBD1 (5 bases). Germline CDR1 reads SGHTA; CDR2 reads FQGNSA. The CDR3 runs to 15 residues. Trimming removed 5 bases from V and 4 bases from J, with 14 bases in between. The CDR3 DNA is TGTGCCAGCAGCCCGGGGGGAGGAGGTAATGAAAAACTGTTTTTT. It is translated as CASSPGGGGNEKLFF.

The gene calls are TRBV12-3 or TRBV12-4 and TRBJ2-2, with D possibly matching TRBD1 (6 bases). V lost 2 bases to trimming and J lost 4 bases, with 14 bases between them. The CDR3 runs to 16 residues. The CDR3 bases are TGTGCCAGCAGTTTAAGTTTGGGGGCTGGCACCGGGGAGCTGTTTTTT. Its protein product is CASSLSLGAGTGELFF.

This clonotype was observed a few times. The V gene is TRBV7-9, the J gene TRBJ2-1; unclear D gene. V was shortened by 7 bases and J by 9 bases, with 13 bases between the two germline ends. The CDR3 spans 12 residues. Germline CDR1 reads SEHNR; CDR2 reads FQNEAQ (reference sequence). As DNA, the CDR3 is TGTGCCAGCAAAGGTTGGGCAAGTGAGCAGTTCTTC. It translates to CASKGWASEQFF.

This CDR3 is CASSLRLAQDEQYF. The CDR3 DNA sequence: TGTGCCAGTAGTTTACGACTAGCCCAGGACGAGCAGTACTTC. The V and J genes are TRBV19 and TRBJ2-7, with 7 bases matching TRBD2. After removal of 5 bases from V and 5 bases from J, the junction contained 9 bases not matched to a gene. The CDR3 sequence is 14 residues long. The germline gives CDR1 LNHDA, CDR2 SQIVND (reference sequence).

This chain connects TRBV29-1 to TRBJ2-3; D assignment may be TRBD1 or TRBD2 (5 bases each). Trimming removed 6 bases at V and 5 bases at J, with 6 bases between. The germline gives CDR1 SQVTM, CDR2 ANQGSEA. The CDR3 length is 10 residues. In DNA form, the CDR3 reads TGCAGCGTGGGGGAAGATACGCAGTATTTT. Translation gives CSVGEDTQYF.

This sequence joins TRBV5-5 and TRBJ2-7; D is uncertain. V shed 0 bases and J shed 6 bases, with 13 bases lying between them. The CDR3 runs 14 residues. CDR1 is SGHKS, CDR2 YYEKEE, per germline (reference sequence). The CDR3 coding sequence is TGTGCCAGCAGCTTGGCCACGATAGGTTCCGAGCAGTACGTC. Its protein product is CASSLATIGSEQYV.

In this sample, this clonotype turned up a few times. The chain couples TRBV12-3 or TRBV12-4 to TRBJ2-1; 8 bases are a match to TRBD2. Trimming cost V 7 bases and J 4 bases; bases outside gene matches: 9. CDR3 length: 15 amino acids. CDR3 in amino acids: CASTSGRGGYNEQFF. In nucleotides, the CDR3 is TGTGCCAGCACCTCCGGGAGGGGGGGTTACAATGAGCAGTTCTTC.

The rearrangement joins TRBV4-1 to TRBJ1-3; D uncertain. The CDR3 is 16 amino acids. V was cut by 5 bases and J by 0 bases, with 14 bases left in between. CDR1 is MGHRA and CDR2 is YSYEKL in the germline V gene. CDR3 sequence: CASSEPLRNSGNTIYF. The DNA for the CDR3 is TGCGCCAGCAGCGAACCCCTGAGGAACTCTGGAAACACCATATATTTT.

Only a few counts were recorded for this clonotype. The CDR3 is CSASPSGGANTQYF. The CDR3 bases are TGCAGTGCTAGCCCAAGCGGGGGGGCGAATACGCAGTATTTT. The rearrangement joins TRBV20-1 to TRBJ2-3; 10 bases agree with TRBD2. The V and J ends lost 3 bases and 7 bases, in that order; junction bases with no gene match: 7. CDR3 length: 14 amino acids. Germline CDR1 DFQATT, CDR2 SNEGSKA (reference sequence).

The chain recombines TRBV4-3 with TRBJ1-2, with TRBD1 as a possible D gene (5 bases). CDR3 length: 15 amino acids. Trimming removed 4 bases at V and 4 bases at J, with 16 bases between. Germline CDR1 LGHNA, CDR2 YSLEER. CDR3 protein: CASSPEPAGIYGYTF. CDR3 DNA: TGCGCCAGCAGCCCCGAACCGGCAGGGATCTATGGCTACACCTTC.

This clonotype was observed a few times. The DNA of the CDR3 is TGTGCCAGCAGCCGCAGCGGGACAGGGAATTATGGCTACACCTTC. This sequence encodes CASSRSGTGNYGYTF. This chain joins TRBV14 and TRBJ1-2; 9 nucleotides agree with TRBD1. CDR3 length: 15 residues. Trimming took 4 bases from V and 5 from J; bases not matched to a gene: 8. Germline lookup yields CDR1 SGHDN and CDR2 FVKESK.

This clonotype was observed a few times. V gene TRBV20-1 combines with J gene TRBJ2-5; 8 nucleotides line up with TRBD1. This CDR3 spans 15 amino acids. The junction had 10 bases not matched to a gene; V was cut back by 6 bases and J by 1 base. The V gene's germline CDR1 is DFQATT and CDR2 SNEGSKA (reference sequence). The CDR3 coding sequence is TGCAGTGCCCCGAACAAGGGACAGGCCCAAGAGACCCAGTACTTC. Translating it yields CSAPNKGQAQETQYF.

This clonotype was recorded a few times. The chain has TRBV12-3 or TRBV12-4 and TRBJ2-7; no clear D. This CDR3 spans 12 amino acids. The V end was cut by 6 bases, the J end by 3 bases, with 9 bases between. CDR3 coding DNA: TGTGCCAGCAGGGCGGACGGCTACGAGCAGTACTTC. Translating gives CASRADGYEQYF.

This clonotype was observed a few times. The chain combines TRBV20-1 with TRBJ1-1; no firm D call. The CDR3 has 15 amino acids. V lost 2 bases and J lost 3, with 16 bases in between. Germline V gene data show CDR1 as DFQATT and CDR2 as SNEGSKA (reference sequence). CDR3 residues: CSARRAQRSDTEAFF. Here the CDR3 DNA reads TGCAGTGCTAGACGGGCCCAAAGGTCGGACACTGAAGCTTTCTTT.

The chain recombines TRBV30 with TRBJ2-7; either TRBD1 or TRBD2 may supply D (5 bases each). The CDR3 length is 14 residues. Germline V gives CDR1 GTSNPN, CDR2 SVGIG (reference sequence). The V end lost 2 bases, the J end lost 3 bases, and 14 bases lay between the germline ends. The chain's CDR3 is CAWSSSGQGYEQYF. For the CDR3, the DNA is TGTGCCTGGAGTAGCAGCGGCCAGGGCTACGAGCAGTACTTC.

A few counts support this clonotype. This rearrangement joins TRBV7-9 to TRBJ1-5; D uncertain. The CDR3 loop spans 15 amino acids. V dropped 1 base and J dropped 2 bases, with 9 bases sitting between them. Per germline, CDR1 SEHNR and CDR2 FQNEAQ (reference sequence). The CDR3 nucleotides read TGTGCCAGCAGCTTAGGGTCCAGCGGCAATCAGCCCCAGCATTTT. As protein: CASSLGSSGNQPQHF.

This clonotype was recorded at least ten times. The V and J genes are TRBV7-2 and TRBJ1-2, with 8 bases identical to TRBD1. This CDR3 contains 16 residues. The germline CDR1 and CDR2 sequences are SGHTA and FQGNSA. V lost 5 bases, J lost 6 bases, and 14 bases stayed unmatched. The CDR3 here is CASSRNSGQGWDGYTF. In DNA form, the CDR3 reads TGTGCCAGCAGCCGAAATAGCGGACAGGGCTGGGATGGCTACACCTTC. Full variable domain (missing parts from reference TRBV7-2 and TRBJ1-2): GAGVSQSPSNKVTEKGKDVELRCDPISGHTALYWYRQSLGQGLEFLIYFQGNSAPDKSGLPSDRFSAERTGGSVSTLTIQRTQQEDSAVYLCASSRNSGQGWDGYTFGSGTRLTVV.

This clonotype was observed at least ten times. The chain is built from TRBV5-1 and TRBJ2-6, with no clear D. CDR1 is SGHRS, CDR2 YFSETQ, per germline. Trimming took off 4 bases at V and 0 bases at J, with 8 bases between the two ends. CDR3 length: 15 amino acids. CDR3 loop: CASSAPSSGANVLTF. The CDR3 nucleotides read TGCGCCAGCAGCGCCCCAAGCTCTGGGGCCAACGTCCTGACTTTC.

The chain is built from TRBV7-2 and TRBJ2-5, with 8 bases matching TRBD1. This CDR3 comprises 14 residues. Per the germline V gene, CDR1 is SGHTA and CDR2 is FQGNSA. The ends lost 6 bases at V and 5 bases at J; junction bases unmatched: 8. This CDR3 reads CASRHRDRHETQYF. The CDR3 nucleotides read TGTGCCAGCAGGCACCGGGACAGGCATGAGACCCAGTACTTC.